This T cell receptor (beta chain) was sequenced in a study of T cell responses to AZD1222 COVID-19 vaccine (dated by TCRdb to 2020 to 2022). Background on the whole study: AZD1222 recipients given second doses at about 4 weeks or at about 12 weeks were pooled, since spike-specific TCR depth and breadth were not found to differ between the two schedules. A total of 233 trial participants underwent TCR sequencing, of whom 200 to 220 received two doses of AZD1222 and about 25 received two doses of the MenACWY control vaccine. Trial participants were enrolled by age into 18-55, 56-69 and 70-plus year subgroups, with about 150, 27 and 61 TCR-sequenced participants respectively.

The CDR3 regions of human TCRbeta chains were subjected to immunosequencing. Regarding the original processing steps: Repertoire TCRs were matched against a reference library of SARS-CoV-2-specific TCRs generated with the MIRA antigen-specificity platform. Breadth meant the fraction of unique TCRs that were SARS-CoV-2-associated, whereas depth meant the fraction of total T cells that were SARS-CoV-2-associated. Using the MIRA data, every spike-specific TCR was mapped to the spike region that the TCR reacted to and assigned to either a CD4 or a CD8 class. Log10-transformed breadth and depth values were compared by one-way ANOVA with Sidak's multiple comparisons tests. Here the immuneACCESS table is served through TCRdb, limited to in-frame sequences with V and J called. Missing clones are a known gap in these copies; in checked studies unresolved V genes cover under half, and the rest lacks a known reason. D and trimming come from the DNA, and the V and J calls and clone size come from that table. The sample has 99,000 or so clones on record, over 80% of them singletons. The top ten clonotypes cover around 5% of the sample.

As concerns this clone: The antigen it binds to is not known. No much larger clone is present one base from it, and per-base qualities are unavailable.

The paper's findings and limits, for the study overall: In the small 56-69-year group, the increase in depth fell short of significance, most likely because of low power. Reportedly, close to half of the unique spike-specific TCRs recognized epitopes lying outside the regions that are mutated in the B.1.351 and B.1.1.7 variants. Participants were mostly white British and included more females than males, and it was suggested by the authors that clonal diversity may have been underestimated. Because no day 14 peak-response samples were available, repertoires were characterized only after the peak T cell response. After two AZD1222 doses, both the breadth and the depth of spike-specific TCRs were significantly higher than at day 0 and than in MenACWY recipients. Conclusions about previously exposed vaccinees were limited because only six or seven AZD1222 recipients were SARS-CoV-2 seropositive at baseline. CD4 TCRs associated with the vaccine covered the entire spike protein, and the dominant responses were in regions 160-218 and 743-854.

Via the germline V gene, CDR1 is SGHVS and CDR2 FQNEAQ. Counted from cysteine to phenylalanine, this CDR3 has 15 amino acids. The DNA shown is the 45-base CDR3, in frame from base 1. V loses 4 bases of germline sequence and J loses 2 bases, and the interval between the two ends is 12 bases. Sample time point, as interpreted from the label and publication: baseline before first vaccination. Vaccinee samples came from UK trials COV001 and COV002, including a single-blind randomized controlled phase 2/3 trial of AZD1222 (ChAdOx1 nCoV-19) in healthy adults. For TCRbeta chain sequencing, PBMC samples were collected from trial participants at day 0 and at day 28 after the second dose.

This specimen consisted of peripheral blood, obtained on day 0 of AZD1222 vaccination. This receptor was taken from an adult in good health. The chain employs TRBV7-8 and TRBJ1-3; too little of a D gene remains to name it. The CDR3 protein: CASSYSPSAGNTIYF. The sequenced DNA is TGTGCCAGCAGCTACAGCCCCTCGGCTGGAAACACCATATATTTT.